The 20 T cell receptor beta chains presented below share a single source sample, sequenced in a study of OX40 agonist ivuxolimab in advanced cancers. Generated by immunoSEQ multiplex PCR, the TCRdb table keeps only in-frame clones and is missing some. The sample shows roughly 86,000 clones, 80% to 95% of them seen only once. Sequenced here: CD4+ or CD8+ T cells sorted from blood, sampled in a trial of the OX40 agonist ivuxolimab. The receptors shown here come from an adult with an advanced solid tumor such as melanoma, head and neck, liver or kidney cancer.

This sequence joins TRBV4-2 and TRBJ2-1, with TRBD1 matching over 8 bases. The CDR3 is 15 amino acids. Germline V gene data show CDR1 as LGHNA and CDR2 as YNFKEQ. The V and J ends lost 5 bases and 8 bases, in that order; junction bases with no gene match: 11. CDR3 in DNA: TGTGCCAGCAGCACAGGGGGAATTTTAGTCGATGAGCAGTTCTTC. This translates into CASSTGGILVDEQFF.

CDR3 protein: CAISQDRNGYTF. For the CDR3, the DNA is TGTGCCATCAGTCAAGACAGGAATGGCTACACCTTC. The chain combines TRBV10-3 with TRBJ1-2; tentatively, D is TRBD1 (6 bases). CDR3 length: 12 residues. V lost 5 bases and J lost 6, with 10 bases in between. Germline lookup yields CDR1 ENHRY and CDR2 SYGVKD.

This rearrangement joins TRBV9 to TRBJ2-7; 10 bases are a match to TRBD2. Trimming removed 4 bases from V and 7 bases from J; junction bases left unmatched: 23. From germline, CDR1 is SGDLS and CDR2 YYNGEE. This CDR3 region has 19 residues. CDR3 DNA sequence: TGTGCCAGCAGCTTCAGCGGGGGACAGCCCGGGACTAGCGCGCCAGAGCAGTACTTC. Protein sequence: CASSFSGGQPGTSAPEQYF.

This clone has only one observation. The genes are TRBV30 and TRBJ2-3; no definite D call. The V end was cut by 3 bases, the J end by 4 bases, with 17 bases between. This CDR3 comprises 15 residues. The germline gives CDR1 GTSNPN, CDR2 SVGIG (reference sequence). The CDR3 protein is CAWSQSNMAADTQYF. Here the CDR3 DNA reads TGTGCCTGGAGCCAGTCGAATATGGCCGCAGATACGCAGTATTTT.

This clone has just one count. The chain employs TRBV2 and TRBJ2-1; D may be TRBD2 (6 bases). Germline values: CDR1 SNHLY, CDR2 FYNNEI. The CDR3 has 15 residues. V was trimmed by 3 bases and J by 3 bases, leaving 12 bases between them. The CDR3 DNA follows: TGTGCCAGCAGTGAGTCTAGCGAGAGCTACAATGAGCAGTTCTTC. Translation gives CASSESSESYNEQFF.

The chain couples TRBV7-2 to TRBJ1-4; D is ambiguous. The V gene lost 1 base and the J gene lost 3 bases, with 12 bases spanning the gap. The CDR3 runs 16 residues. Germline V gene data show CDR1 as SGHTA and CDR2 as FQGNSA. The CDR3 DNA reads TGTGCCAGCAGCTTAGATGTCGGCAGTCCTAATGAAAAACTGTTTTTT. This gives the protein CASSLDVGSPNEKLFF.

The V call is TRBV6-1, the J call TRBJ2-7, with a possible D match to TRBD2 (5 bases). Per the germline V gene, CDR1 is MNHNS and CDR2 is SASEGT. V lost 6 bases and J 5 bases, leaving 14 bases between the germline ends. The CDR3 contains 13 residues. The CDR3, as DNA: TGTGCCAGCAGGGACGGGATTGTCGACGAGCAGTACTTC. It specifies CASRDGIVDEQYF.

This rearrangement joins TRBV9 to TRBJ2-3, with D unclear. This CDR3 has 15 amino acids. V lost 3 bases, J lost 0 bases, and 11 bases lay in between. The germline V gene encodes CDR1 SGDLS and CDR2 YYNGEE. The DNA for the CDR3 is TGTGCCAGCAGCGCCCTTCGTGGGAGCACAGATACGCAGTATTTT. Its protein product is CASSALRGSTDTQYF.

The chain recombines TRBV18 with TRBJ2-3, with D unresolved. From germline, CDR1 is KGHSH and CDR2 LQKENI. The CDR3 spans 16 residues. V was shortened by 3 bases and J by 10 bases, with 23 bases between the two germline ends. The CDR3 loop reads CASSPPPARTSFSQYF. The CDR3 region has the DNA TGTGCCAGCTCACCCCCCCCCGCTAGGACCTCCTTCTCGCAGTATTTT.

The chain carries TRBV25-1 and TRBJ2-1; D uncertain. Deletions cut 2 bases from V and 4 bases from J, with 12 bases between. In germline, CDR1 is MGHDK, CDR2 SYGVNS. The CDR3 spans 15 residues. CDR3 DNA sequence: TGTGCCAGCAGTGAAACCCGGTGGCGGTACAATGAGCAGTTCTTC. This translates into CASSETRWRYNEQFF.

CDR3 residues: CASSLTMLGSPLHF. The CDR3 DNA sequence: TGTGCCAGCAGCTTAACTATGTTGGGCTCACCCCTCCACTTT. The V gene is TRBV7-2, the J gene TRBJ1-6, with D unresolved. The CDR3 loop spans 14 amino acids. Germline-derived CDR1 and CDR2 are SGHTA and FQGNSA. Trimming pared 2 bases from V and 10 bases from J, leaving 12 bases between.

The V gene is TRBV7-8, the J gene TRBJ2-7, with 9 bases identical to TRBD1. Germline CDR1 and CDR2: SGHVS and FQNEAQ. With 3 bases clipped from V and 4 bases from J, the junction kept 1 base outside the gene matches. The CDR3 has 13 amino acids. The CDR3 spells CASSLTGGYEQYF. DNA of the CDR3: TGTGCCAGCAGCTTGACAGGGGGGTACGAGCAGTACTTC.

The V and J genes are TRBV19 and TRBJ2-1; 14 bases are shared with TRBD2. Germline V gene lookup returns CDR1 LNHDA and CDR2 SQIVND (reference sequence). The CDR3 loop spans 18 amino acids. J gave up 3 bases and V 5 bases, and 9 bases lay outside the gene matches. In DNA, the CDR3 is TGTGCCAGTAGTGGCGCGGGACTAGCGGGAGCCCTCTACAATGAGCAGTTCTTC. Encoded protein: CASSGAGLAGALYNEQFF.

The chain combines TRBV7-9 with TRBJ1-2, with 8 bases identical to TRBD1. CDR3 length: 14 amino acids. V lost 7 bases to trimming and J lost 3 bases; unmatched junction nucleotides: 7. The germline CDR1 and CDR2 sequences are SEHNR and FQNEAQ (reference sequence). This CDR3 is CASTPGTGDYGYTF. Written as DNA, the CDR3 is TGTGCCAGCACGCCCGGGACAGGAGACTATGGCTACACCTTC.

The gene calls are TRBV5-4 and TRBJ1-6; 9 nucleotides align to TRBD1. Germline V gene data show CDR1 as SGHNT and CDR2 as YYREEE (reference sequence). V lost 3 bases, J lost 8 bases, and 3 bases stayed unmatched. CDR3 length: 14 residues. The CDR3, as DNA: TGTGCCAGCAGCTCGGGACAGGGCTATTCACCCCTCCACTTT. It yields the protein CASSSGQGYSPLHF.

The genes are TRBV5-1 and TRBJ2-7, with D unclear. V lost 6 bases and J 5 bases, leaving 18 bases between the germline ends. CDR3 size: 14 residues. In germline, CDR1 is SGHRS, CDR2 YFSETQ. CDR3 protein: CASNQSPVVHEQYF. As DNA, the CDR3 is TGCGCCAGCAACCAGTCCCCGGTGGTCCACGAGCAGTACTTC.

The V gene is TRBV6-1, the J gene TRBJ2-5; D remains ambiguous. V lost 1 base and J 1 base, leaving 10 bases between the germline ends. The CDR3 has 15 amino acids. Germline-derived CDR1 and CDR2 are MNHNS and SASEGT. CDR3 loop: CASSEGVGSQETQYF. Here the CDR3 DNA reads TGTGCCAGCAGTGAAGGGGTGGGCTCCCAAGAGACCCAGTACTTC.

The V call is TRBV19, the J call TRBJ2-5; D is perhaps TRBD1 (5 bases). Germline values: CDR1 LNHDA, CDR2 SQIVND (reference sequence). With 5 bases removed from V and 5 bases from J, the gap between germline ends came to 12 bases. CDR3 length: 13 residues. CDR3 sequence: CASSLTGWETQYF. As DNA, the CDR3 is TGTGCCAGTAGTCTAACAGGATGGGAGACCCAGTACTTC. Full variable domain (remainder filled in from reference TRBV19 and TRBJ2-5): DGGITQSPKYLFRKEGQNVTLSCEQNLNHDAMYWYRQDPGQGLRLIYYSQIVNDFQKGDIAEGYSVSREKKESFPLTVTSAQKNPTAFYLCASSLTGWETQYFGPGTRLLVL.

This chain links TRBV2 with TRBJ2-7, with D tentatively TRBD1 (5 bases). The CDR3 consists of 11 residues. Trimming stripped 8 bases from V and 10 bases from J, with 15 bases between. The germline V gene has CDR1 SNHLY and CDR2 FYNNEI. CDR3: CASLRGMLQYF. The CDR3 DNA reads as TGTGCCAGCTTAAGGGGCATGCTTCAGTACTTC.

The chain employs TRBV30 and TRBJ2-7, with D possibly being TRBD2 (5 bases). V lost 2 bases, J lost 0 bases, and 14 bases lay in between. Germline V lookup: CDR1 GTSNPN, CDR2 SVGIG (reference sequence). The CDR3 totals 15 residues. The CDR3 loop reads CAWSLLRVSSYEQYF. The CDR3 DNA follows: TGTGCCTGGAGTTTGTTGCGGGTCTCCTCCTACGAGCAGTACTTC.